Presented here are 8 T cell receptor beta chains from one specimen sequenced in a study of T cell clonality in common variable immunodeficiency. This table comes from immunoSEQ multiplex PCR, and its TCRdb copy is limited to in-frame clones, with some not included. Sampling found around 30,000 clones, none seen once. Study-wide results and limits: Common variable immunodeficiency TCR beta sequences reportedly had fewer deletions and N-nucleotide insertions.

No antigens are known for them. What was sequenced was peripheral blood mononuclear cells. These receptors all come from a human donor with common variable immunodeficiency.

This clone showed up just a few times. The CDR3 bases that were read are TGTGCCTGGAGTTCAGGACAGATTTATAATTCACCC. This sequence encodes CAWSSGQIYNSP. The whole CDR3 reads CAWSSGQIYNSPLHF. The genes are TRBV30 and TRBJ1-6; weak D call: TRBD1 (6 bases). Read sequence stops 3 residues before the CDR3 end, and the germline J gene provides the missing end. The V gene's germline CDR1 is GTSNPN and CDR2 SVGIG (reference sequence). This CDR3 contains 15 residues. The V gene lost 2 bases and the J gene lost 4 bases, with 12 bases spanning the gap.

In its sample, this clone was seen a few times. The read stops 3 residues short of the end of the CDR3; the missing end is completed from the germline J gene. The chain links TRBV18 to TRBJ1-2, with 9 bases aligning to TRBD1. From germline, CDR1 is KGHSH and CDR2 LQKENI. The CDR3 spans 15 residues. Trimming cost V 6 bases and J 3 bases; bases outside gene matches: 8. The CDR3 bases that were read are TGTGCCAGCTCCCAGACAGGGGGAGTTGACTATGGC. It translates to CASSQTGGVDYG. The complete CDR3 sequence is CASSQTGGVDYGYTF. The variable domain in full, completed from reference TRBV18 and TRBJ1-2, reads NAGVMQNPRHLVRRRGQEARLRCSPMKGHSHVYWYRQLPEEGLKFMVYLQKENIIDESGMPKERFSAEFPKEGPSILRIQQVVRGDSAAYFCASSQTGGVDYGYTFGSGTRLTVV.

To note about this clone: The read falls 3 residues short of the CDR3 end, and the missing part is taken from the germline J gene. V usage is TRBV7-9 and J usage is TRBJ2-4, with D perhaps matching TRBD1 (6 bases). The CDR3 contains 15 residues. Germline CDR1 is SEHNR and CDR2 is FQNEAQ (reference sequence). The V end lost 3 bases, the J end lost 8 bases, and 17 bases lay between the germline ends. The CDR3 here is CASSFPRGRYDIQYF. CDR3 bases read: TGTGCCAGCAGCTTCCCCAGGGGCCGGTATGACATT.

There are many counts of this clone. Read data end 3 residues before the CDR3 end; the end is taken from the germline J gene. The chain uses TRBV29-1 and TRBJ1-5; the match to TRBD1 covers 9 bases. The CDR3 loop spans 12 amino acids. The V and J ends lost 7 bases and 4 bases, in that order; junction bases with no gene match: 2. Germline lookup yields CDR1 SQVTM and CDR2 ANQGSEA. CDR3 DNA, as far as it was read: TGCAGCGCCGGGACAGGGAATCAGCCC. Translated, it gives CSAGTGNQP. The whole CDR3 sequence reads CSAGTGNQPQHF.

This clone was seen more than once but under ten times. The read ends 3 residues before the CDR3 terminus; that terminus is restored from the germline J gene. V is TRBV18 and J is TRBJ1-2; 12 positions match TRBD1. This CDR3 contains 15 residues. Germline CDR1 reads KGHSH; CDR2 reads LQKENI. The CDR3 protein is CASSSAGTGGRGYTF. The CDR3 bases that were read are TGTGCCAGCTCATCAGCCGGGACAGGGGGCCGGGGC.

The sample holds a few counts of this clone. The CDR3 extends 3 residues past the end of the read, so its final part is completed from the germline J gene. This rearrangement joins TRBV5-1 to TRBJ2-7; 10 bases match TRBD1. Germline loops: CDR1 SGHRS, CDR2 YFSETQ. V lost 2 bases and J lost 0; bases outside the gene matches: 2. The CDR3 sequence is 15 residues long. The sequenced part of the CDR3 DNA is TGCGCCAGCAGCTTCGGGACAGGGGCCTCCTACGAG. Translated: CASSFGTGASYE. The full CDR3 is CASSFGTGASYEQYF.

Regarding this clone: The read falls 3 residues short of the CDR3 end, and the missing part is taken from the germline J gene. The chain joins TRBV19 to TRBJ1-5, with TRBD1 matching over 7 bases. Per germline, CDR1 LNHDA and CDR2 SQIVND (reference sequence). J gave up 6 bases and V 3 bases, and 8 bases lay outside the gene matches. The CDR3 has 15 residues. CDR3 region: CASSIGQGVGQPQHF. The CDR3 DNA, read in part, is TGTGCCAGTAGTATCGGCCAGGGGGTCGGTCAGCCC.

Worth noting for this clone: The CDR3 goes on 3 residues after the read ends, and that part is filled in from the germline J gene. This chain connects TRBV7-2 to TRBJ2-1; D is possibly TRBD1 (5 bases). The V gene's germline CDR1 is SGHTA and CDR2 FQGNSA. V lost 4 bases and J 1 base, leaving 8 bases between the germline ends. This CDR3 region has 14 residues. The CDR3 bases that were read are TGTGCCAGCAGCTACCAGGGTTCCTACAATGAG. Protein product: CASSYQGSYNE. The CDR3, in full, reads CASSYQGSYNEQFF. Looking up the rest from reference TRBV7-2 and TRBJ2-1 gives the full variable domain: GAGVSQSPSNKVTEKGKDVELRCDPISGHTALYWYRQSLGQGLEFLIYFQGNSAPDKSGLPSDRFSAERTGGSVSTLTIQRTQQEDSAVYLCASSYQGSYNEQFFGPGTRLTVL.